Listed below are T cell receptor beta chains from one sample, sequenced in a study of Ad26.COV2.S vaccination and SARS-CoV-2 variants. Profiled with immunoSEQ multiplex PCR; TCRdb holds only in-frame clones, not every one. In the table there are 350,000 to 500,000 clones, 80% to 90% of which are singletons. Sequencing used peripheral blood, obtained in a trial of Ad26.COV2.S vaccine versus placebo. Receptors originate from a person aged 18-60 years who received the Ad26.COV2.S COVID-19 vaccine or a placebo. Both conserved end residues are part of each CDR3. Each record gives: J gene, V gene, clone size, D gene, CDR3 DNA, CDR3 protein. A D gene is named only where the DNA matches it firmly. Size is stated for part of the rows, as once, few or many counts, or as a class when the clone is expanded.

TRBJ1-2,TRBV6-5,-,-,TGTGCCAGTGGGACGATCTATGGCTACACCTTC,CASGTIYGYTF
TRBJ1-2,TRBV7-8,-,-,TGTGCCAGCAGCCGAGACCGAGCTAACTATGGCTACACCTTC,CASSRDRANYGYTF
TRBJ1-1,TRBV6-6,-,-,TGTGCCAGCTGGTCCCCCCCGGGGGGCAGGAACACTGAAGCTTTCTTT,CASWSPPGGRNTEAFF
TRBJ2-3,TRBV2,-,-,TGTGCCAGCAACGACCTTACGCGCACAGATACGCAGTATTTT,CASNDLTRTDTQYF
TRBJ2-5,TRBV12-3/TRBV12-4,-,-,TGTGCCAGCAGTTTAAGGGGTCCAGAGACCCAGTACTTC,CASSLRGPETQYF
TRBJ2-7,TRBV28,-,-,TGTGCCAGCACCTTACGGCGGTTCTACGAGCAGTACTTC,CASTLRRFYEQYF
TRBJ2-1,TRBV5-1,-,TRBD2,TGCGCCAGCAGCTTTAGCGGGAGTGTTCCTGAGCAGTTCTTC,CASSFSGSVPEQFF
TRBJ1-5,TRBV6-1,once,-,TGTGCCAGCAGTGAATTGAGGGGGAATCAGCCCCAGCATTTT,CASSELRGNQPQHF
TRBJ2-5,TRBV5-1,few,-,TGCGCCAGCAGCTTGGAGGCTCCCGTGGGGACCCAGTACTTC,CASSLEAPVGTQYF
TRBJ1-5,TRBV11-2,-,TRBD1,TGTGCCAGCAGCCCGACAGGGGCGTTGGATCAGCCCCAGCATTTT,CASSPTGALDQPQHF
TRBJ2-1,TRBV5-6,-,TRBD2,TGTGCCAGCAGCTTGGGGACTAGCGGGAGGGTTGTGTTCTTC,CASSLGTSGRVVFF
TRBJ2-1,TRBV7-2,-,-,TGTGCCAGCAGCTTAGGGGTAGGGTGGGTCAATGAGCAGTTCTTC,CASSLGVGWVNEQFF
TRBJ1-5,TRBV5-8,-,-,TGTGCCAGCAGCTCAAGAGAATATAGCAATCAGCCCCAGCATTTT,CASSSREYSNQPQHF
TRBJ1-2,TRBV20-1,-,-,TGCAGTGCTAGTCAGAGTGGCTACACCTTC,CSASQSGYTF
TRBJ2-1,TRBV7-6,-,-,TGTGCCAGCAGCCCCCGGATCTACAATGAGCAGTTCTTC,CASSPRIYNEQFF
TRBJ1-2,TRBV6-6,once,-,TGTGCCAGCAGTTACGCAGCAGGGCCCTATGGCTACACCTTC,CASSYAAGPYGYTF
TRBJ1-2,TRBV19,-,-,TGTGCCAGTAGTTTACAGAAACTCTATGGCTACACCTTC,CASSLQKLYGYTF
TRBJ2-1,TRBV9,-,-,TGTGCCAGCAACCGCGCAGGGGCCGGCTCCTACAATGAGCAGTTCTTC,CASNRAGAGSYNEQFF
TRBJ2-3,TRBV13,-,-,TGTGCCAGCAGCTTATCTACTAGAGCCCCAACAGATACGCAGTATTTT,CASSLSTRAPTDTQYF
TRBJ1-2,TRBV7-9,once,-,TGTGCCAGCAGCTTAGCCGGGTATACAGGGCGCAAGTCAGGCTACACCTTC,CASSLAGYTGRKSGYTF
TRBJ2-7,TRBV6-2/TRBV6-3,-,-,TGTGCCAGCAGTTTACTACTCATGAGCTCCTACGAGCAGTACTTC,CASSLLLMSSYEQYF
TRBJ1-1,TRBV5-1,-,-,TGCGCCAGCAGCTGGCCCAGGGACTCCATGAACACTGAAGCTTTCTTT,CASSWPRDSMNTEAFF
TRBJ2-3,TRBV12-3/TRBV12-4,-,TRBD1,TGTGCCAGCAGTCTCTGGACAGGCTATACGCAGTATTTT,CASSLWTGYTQYF
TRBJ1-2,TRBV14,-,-,TGTGCCAGCAGCCAAGGGATTCTTCAGGGGTATGTCAACTATGGCTACACCTTC,CASSQGILQGYVNYGYTF
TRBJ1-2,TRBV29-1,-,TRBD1,TGCAGCGTTGGGCCGGTTCGATTTCTCCCAGGGGGAGGTGGCTACACCTTC,CSVGPVRFLPGGGGYTF
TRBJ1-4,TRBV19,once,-,TGTGCCAGTAGTACGGACACAACTAATGAAAAACTGTTTTTT,CASSTDTTNEKLFF
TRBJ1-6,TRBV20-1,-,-,TGCAGTGCTAGTCCGCTAACCCAGGGTGGTGGGTCACCCCTCCACTTT,CSASPLTQGGGSPLHF
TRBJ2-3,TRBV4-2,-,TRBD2,TGTGCCAGCAGCCAAGATCTCATCGTGACTAGCACGAACCCCACGCAGTATTTT,CASSQDLIVTSTNPTQYF
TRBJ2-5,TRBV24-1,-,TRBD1,TGTGCCACCAGTGAGTTGACAGGGGTGGGCCAAGAGACCCAGTACTTC,CATSELTGVGQETQYF
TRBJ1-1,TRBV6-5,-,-,TGTGCCAGCACCCCTCGGCGAACCAGGGGCACTGAAGCTTTCTTT,CASTPRRTRGTEAFF